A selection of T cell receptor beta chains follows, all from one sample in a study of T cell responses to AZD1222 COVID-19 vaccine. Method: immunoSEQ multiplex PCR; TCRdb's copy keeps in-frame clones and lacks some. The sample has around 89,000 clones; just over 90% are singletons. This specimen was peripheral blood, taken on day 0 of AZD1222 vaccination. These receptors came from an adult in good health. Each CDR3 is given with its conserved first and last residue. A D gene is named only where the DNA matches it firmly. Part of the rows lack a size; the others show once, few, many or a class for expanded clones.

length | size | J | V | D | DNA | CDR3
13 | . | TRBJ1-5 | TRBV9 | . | TGTGCCAGCAGCGTCGAGATTGGCCAGCCCCAGCATTTT | CASSVEIGQPQHF
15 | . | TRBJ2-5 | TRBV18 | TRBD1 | TGTGCCAGCTCACCAAGACAGGGAATCCAAGAGACCCAGTACTTC | CASSPRQGIQETQYF
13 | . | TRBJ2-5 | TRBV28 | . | TGTGCCAGCAGTGAAGCGGAGGGGGAGACCCAGTACTTC | CASSEAEGETQYF
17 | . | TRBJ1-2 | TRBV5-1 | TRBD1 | TGCGCCAGCAGCTTTCGTTCGCCGACAGGGGGCGGAGAGGGCTACACCTTC | CASSFRSPTGGGEGYTF
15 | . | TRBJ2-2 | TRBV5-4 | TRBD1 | TGTGCCAGCAGCTCGGGGACAGGGAGGGCCGGGGAGCTGTTTTTT | CASSSGTGRAGELFF
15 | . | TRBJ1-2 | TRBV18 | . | TGTGCCAGCTCAACAGCCCGGGACACGGGCGAAGGCTACACCTTC | CASSTARDTGEGYTF
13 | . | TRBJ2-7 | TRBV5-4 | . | TGTGCCAGCAGCTTGGATGGAAACTACGAGCAGTACTTC | CASSLDGNYEQYF
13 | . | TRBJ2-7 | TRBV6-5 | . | TGTGCCGCCCGAGCTCAGAGTTCCTACGAGCAGTACTTC | CAARAQSSYEQYF
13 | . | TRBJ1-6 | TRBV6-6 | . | TGTGCCAGCAGTCAAAATGGGGATTCACCCCTCCACTTT | CASSQNGDSPLHF
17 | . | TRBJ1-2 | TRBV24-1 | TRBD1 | TGTGCCACCAGTGACTCCGGGACAGGGACTAACGGCTATGGCTACACCTTC | CATSDSGTGTNGYGYTF
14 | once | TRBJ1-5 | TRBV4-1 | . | TGCGCCAGCAGCCAAGCTAACGATGGCAGGGTCCAGCATTTT | CASSQANDGRVQHF
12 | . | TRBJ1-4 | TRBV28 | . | TGTGCCAGCAGTCTTACCGATGAAAAACTGTTTTTT | CASSLTDEKLFF
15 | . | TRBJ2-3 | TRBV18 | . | TGTGCCAGCTCACCAAACAGGGTTGGCACAGATACGCAGTATTTT | CASSPNRVGTDTQYF
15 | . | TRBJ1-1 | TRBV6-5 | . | TGTGCCAGCAGTTACTCCACACTACTGAACACTGAAGCTTTCTTT | CASSYSTLLNTEAFF
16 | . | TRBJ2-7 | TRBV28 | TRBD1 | TGTGCCAGCAGTCCCCCCGGGACAGTTTTATCGGGGCTTCAGTACTTC | CASSPPGTVLSGLQYF
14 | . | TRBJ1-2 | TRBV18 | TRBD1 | TGTGCCAGCTCACCGGACAGGGCCGTCTATGGCTACACCTTC | CASSPDRAVYGYTF
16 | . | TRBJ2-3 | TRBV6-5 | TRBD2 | TGTGCCAGCAGTTACTCGACTAGCGGGGGGGCAGATACGCAGTATTTT | CASSYSTSGGADTQYF
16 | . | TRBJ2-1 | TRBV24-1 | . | TGTGCCACCAGTGACAGGGGTCGGGGCACCAACAATGAGCAGTTCTTC | CATSDRGRGTNNEQFF
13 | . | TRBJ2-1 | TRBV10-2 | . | TGCGCCAGCAGTGACGAGATGTACAATGAGCAGTTCTTC | CASSDEMYNEQFF
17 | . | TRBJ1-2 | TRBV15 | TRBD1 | TGTGCCACCAGCAGAGAACCCCCCCGACAGGGGATCTATGGCTACACCTTC | CATSREPPRQGIYGYTF
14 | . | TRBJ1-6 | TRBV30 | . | TGTGCCTGGGGGGCTAGCTCCTATAATTCACCCCTCCACTTT | CAWGASSYNSPLHF
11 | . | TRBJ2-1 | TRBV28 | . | TGTGCCAGCAGCCAGGGGGGTGAGCAGTTCTTC | CASSQGGEQFF
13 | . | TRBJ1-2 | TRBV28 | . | TGTGCCAGCAACGTACAGGGCTTGTATGGCTACACCTTC | CASNVQGLYGYTF
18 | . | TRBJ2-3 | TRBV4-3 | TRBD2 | TGCGCCAGCAGCCAAGTTCTAGCGGAATCCGAAGTAACAGATACGCAGTATTTT | CASSQVLAESEVTDTQYF
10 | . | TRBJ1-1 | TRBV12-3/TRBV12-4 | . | TGTGCCACCGGCAACACTGAAGCTTTCTTT | CATGNTEAFF
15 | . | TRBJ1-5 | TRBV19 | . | TGTGCCAGTAGTATATTTCCGGGACCTAATCAGCCCCAGCATTTT | CASSIFPGPNQPQHF
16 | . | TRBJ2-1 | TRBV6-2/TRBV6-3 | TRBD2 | TGTGCCAGCAGTTACCGGCGGGGGGACCCCAACAATGAGCAGTTCTTC | CASSYRRGDPNNEQFF
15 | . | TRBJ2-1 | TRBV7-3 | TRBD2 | TGTGCCAGCAGGGCCGGGACTAGCGGGGGCTATGAGCAGTTCTTC | CASRAGTSGGYEQFF
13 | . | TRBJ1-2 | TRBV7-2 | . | TGTGCCAGCAGCCAAGGGGGGGCGGCTGGCTACACCTTC | CASSQGGAAGYTF
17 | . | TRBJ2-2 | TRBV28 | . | TGTGCCAGCAGTTTAGCTCGAGGAGGCACGAACACCGGGGAGCTGTTTTTT | CASSLARGGTNTGELFF
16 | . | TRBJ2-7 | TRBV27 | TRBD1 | TGTGCCAGCAGACCCGTACCGGGACAGGGTGACTACGAGCAGTACTTC | CASRPVPGQGDYEQYF
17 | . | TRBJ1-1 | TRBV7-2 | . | TGTGCCAGCAGCTCCCTGGCAGGATCACTTAGGAACACTGAAGCTTTCTTT | CASSSLAGSLRNTEAFF
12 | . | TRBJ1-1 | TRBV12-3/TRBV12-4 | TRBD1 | TGTGCCAGCAGTTTGGAAGGGACAGGGAAAATTTTT | CASSLEGTGKIF
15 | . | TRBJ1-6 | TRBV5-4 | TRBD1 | TGTGCCAGCAGCTTCATCCAGGGGGGACATTCACCCCTCCACTTT | CASSFIQGGHSPLHF
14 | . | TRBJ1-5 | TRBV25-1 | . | TGTGCCAGCAGTGGGGCAGGGCCTAATCAGCCCCAGCATTTT | CASSGAGPNQPQHF
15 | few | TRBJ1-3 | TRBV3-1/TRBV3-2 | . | TGTGCCAGCAGCCTAATACCCGTAGCTGGAAACACCATATATTTT | CASSLIPVAGNTIYF
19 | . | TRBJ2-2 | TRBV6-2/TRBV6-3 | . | TGTGCCAGCAGTGAGACCGCCCTGGTTGGAGCGACAAACACCGGGGAGCTGTTTTTT | CASSETALVGATNTGELFF
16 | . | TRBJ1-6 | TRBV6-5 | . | TGTGCCAGCAGTTACTCGGGGAGCTCCTATAATTCACCCCTCCACTTT | CASSYSGSSYNSPLHF
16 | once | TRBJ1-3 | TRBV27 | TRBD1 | TGTGCCAGCGCGAACCCCGACAGGGACTCTGGAAACACCATATATTTT | CASANPDRDSGNTIYF
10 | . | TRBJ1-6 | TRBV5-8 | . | TGTGCCAGCAGCTTGCTCCAGGGGCACTTT | CASSLLQGHF
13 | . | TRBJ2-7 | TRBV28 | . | TGTGCCAGCGGGACGGCTAATACCTACGAGCAGTACTTC | CASGTANTYEQYF
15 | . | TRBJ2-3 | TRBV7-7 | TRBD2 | TGTGCTAGCAGCTTTAGCGGGGGGGCCTCAGATACGCAGTATTTT | CASSFSGGASDTQYF
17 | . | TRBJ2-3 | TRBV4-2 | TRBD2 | TGTGCCAGCAGCCAAGTCATCCGCGGGGGGCGCACAGATACGCAGTATTTT | CASSQVIRGGRTDTQYF
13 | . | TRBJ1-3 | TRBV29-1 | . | TGCAGCGTTGGTAGGGACTCTGGAAACACCATATATTTT | CSVGRDSGNTIYF
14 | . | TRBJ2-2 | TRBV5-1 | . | TGCGCCAGCAGCTTGGTTGGGGGGACCGGGGAGCTGTTTTTT | CASSLVGGTGELFF
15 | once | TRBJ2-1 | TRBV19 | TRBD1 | TGTGCCAGTAGTTCGGGACAGAGCTCCTACAATGAGCAGTTCTTC | CASSSGQSSYNEQFF
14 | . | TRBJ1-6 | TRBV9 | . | TGTGCCAGCAGCGTGGAGCAGCAAGTTTCACCCCTCCACTTT | CASSVEQQVSPLHF
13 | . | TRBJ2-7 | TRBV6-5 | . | TGTGCCAGCACGGACGCCGGGACTTACGAGCAGTACTTC | CASTDAGTYEQYF
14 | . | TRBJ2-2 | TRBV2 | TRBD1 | TGTGCCAGCAGTGCTCAGGGGGCGGCCGGGGAGCTGTTTTTT | CASSAQGAAGELFF
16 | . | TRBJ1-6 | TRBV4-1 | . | TGCGCCAGCAGCCTCGAGGGGAACTCCTATAATTCACCCCTCCACTTT | CASSLEGNSYNSPLHF
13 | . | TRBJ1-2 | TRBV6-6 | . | TGTGCCAGCACCCTAGGACCTAACTATGGCTACACCTTC | CASTLGPNYGYTF
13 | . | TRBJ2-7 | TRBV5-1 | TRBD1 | TGCGCCAGCAGCTTAGGCCAGGGGGCCGGTGGGTACTTC | CASSLGQGAGGYF
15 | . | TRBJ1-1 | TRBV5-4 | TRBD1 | TGTGCCAGCAGCCTAGGACAGGGAGGGAACACTGAAGCTTTCTTT | CASSLGQGGNTEAFF